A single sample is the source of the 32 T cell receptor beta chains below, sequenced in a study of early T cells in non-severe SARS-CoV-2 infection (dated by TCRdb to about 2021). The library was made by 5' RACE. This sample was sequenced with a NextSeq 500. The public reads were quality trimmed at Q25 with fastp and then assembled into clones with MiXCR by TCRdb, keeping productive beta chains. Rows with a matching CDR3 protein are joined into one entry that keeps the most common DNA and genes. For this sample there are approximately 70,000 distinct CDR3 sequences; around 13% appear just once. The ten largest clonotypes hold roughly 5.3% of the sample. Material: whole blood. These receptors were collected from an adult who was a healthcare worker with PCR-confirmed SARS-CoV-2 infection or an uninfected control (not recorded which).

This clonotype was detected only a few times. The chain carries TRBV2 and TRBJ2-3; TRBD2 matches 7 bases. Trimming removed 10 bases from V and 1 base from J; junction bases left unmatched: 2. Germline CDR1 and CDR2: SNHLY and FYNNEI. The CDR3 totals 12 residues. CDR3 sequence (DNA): TGTGCCACAGGACTAGGCACAGATACGCAGTATTTT. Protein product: CATGLGTDTQYF.

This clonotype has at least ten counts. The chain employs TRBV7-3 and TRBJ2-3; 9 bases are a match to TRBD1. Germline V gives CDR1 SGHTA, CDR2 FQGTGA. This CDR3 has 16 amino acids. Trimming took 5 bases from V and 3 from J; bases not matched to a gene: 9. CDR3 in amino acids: CASSSRQGGSTDTQYF. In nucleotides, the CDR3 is TGTGCCAGCAGCAGCCGACAGGGGGGGAGTACAGATACGCAGTATTTT.

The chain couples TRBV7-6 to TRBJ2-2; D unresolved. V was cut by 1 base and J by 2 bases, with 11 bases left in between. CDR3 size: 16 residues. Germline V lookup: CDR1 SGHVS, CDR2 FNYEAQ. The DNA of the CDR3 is TGTGCCAGCAGCTTAGGGTTAGGAGAAAACACCGGGGAGCTGTTTTTT. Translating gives CASSLGLGENTGELFF.

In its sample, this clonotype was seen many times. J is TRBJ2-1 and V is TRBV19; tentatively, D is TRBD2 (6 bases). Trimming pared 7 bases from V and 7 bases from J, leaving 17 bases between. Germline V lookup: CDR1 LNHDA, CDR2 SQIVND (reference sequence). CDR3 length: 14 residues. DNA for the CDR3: TGTGCCAGTACTACGGTTGTTGGAGGGAATGAGCAGTTCTTC. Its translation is CASTTVVGGNEQFF.

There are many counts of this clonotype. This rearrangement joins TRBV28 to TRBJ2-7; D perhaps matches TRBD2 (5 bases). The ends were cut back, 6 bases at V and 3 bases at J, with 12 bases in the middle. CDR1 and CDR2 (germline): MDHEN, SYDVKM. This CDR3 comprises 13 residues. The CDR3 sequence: CASSSGIVYEQYF. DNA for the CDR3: TGTGCCAGCAGCAGCGGCATCGTCTACGAGCAGTACTTC.

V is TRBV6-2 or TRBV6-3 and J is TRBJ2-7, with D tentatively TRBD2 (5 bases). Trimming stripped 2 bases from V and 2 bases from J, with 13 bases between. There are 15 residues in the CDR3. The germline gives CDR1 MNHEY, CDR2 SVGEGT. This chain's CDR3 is CASSYLRGPAYEQYF. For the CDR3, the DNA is TGTGCCAGCAGTTACCTACGGGGTCCAGCCTACGAGCAGTACTTC.

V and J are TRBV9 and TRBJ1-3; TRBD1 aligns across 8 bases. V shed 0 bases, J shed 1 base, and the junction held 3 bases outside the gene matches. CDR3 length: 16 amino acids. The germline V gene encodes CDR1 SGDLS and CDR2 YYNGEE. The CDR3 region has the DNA TGTGCCAGCAGCGTAGGAGGGGACAGGTCTGGAAACACCATATATTTT. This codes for CASSVGGDRSGNTIYF.

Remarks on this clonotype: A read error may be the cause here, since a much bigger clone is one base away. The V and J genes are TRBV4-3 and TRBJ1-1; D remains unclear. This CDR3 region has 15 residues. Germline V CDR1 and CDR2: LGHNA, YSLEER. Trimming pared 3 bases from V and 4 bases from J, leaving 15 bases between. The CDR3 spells CASSQTSGGRTEAFF. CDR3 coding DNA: TGCGCCAGCAGCCAGACCTCCGGAGGTCGCACTGAAGCTTTCTTT.

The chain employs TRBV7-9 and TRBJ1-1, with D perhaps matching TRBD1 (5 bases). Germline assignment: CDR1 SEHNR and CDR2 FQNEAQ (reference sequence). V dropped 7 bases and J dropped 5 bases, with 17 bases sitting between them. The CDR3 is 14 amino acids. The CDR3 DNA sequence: TGTGCCAGCAACTCCTTCGCAGGGTTTACTGAAGCTTTCTTT. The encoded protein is CASNSFAGFTEAFF.

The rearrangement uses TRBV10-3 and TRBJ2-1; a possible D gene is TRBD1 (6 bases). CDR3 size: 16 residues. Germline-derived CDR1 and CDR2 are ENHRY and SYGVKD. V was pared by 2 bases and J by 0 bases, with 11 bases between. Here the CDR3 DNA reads TGTGCCATCAGTGAGACCCCGGACAGCTCCTACAATGAGCAGTTCTTC. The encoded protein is CAISETPDSSYNEQFF.

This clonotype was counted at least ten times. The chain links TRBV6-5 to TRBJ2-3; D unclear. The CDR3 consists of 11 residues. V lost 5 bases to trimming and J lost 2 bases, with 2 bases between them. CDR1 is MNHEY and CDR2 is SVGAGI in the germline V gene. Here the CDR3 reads CASSNTDTQYF. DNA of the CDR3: TGTGCCAGCAGTAACACAGATACGCAGTATTTT.

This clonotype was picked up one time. The CDR3 DNA sequence: TGCAGCGTTGATAGGGGCGGGAAGACCCAGTACTTC. It is translated as CSVDRGGKTQYF. The chain joins TRBV29-1 to TRBJ2-5, with D possibly TRBD2 on 6 matching bases. The CDR3 sequence is 12 residues long. V gave up 3 bases and J gave up 6 bases, with 11 bases separating them. Germline CDR1 and CDR2: SQVTM and ANQGSEA.

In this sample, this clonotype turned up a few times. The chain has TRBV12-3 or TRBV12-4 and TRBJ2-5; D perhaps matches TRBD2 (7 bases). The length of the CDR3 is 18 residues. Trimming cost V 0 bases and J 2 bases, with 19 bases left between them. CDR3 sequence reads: CASSLAPGGPPPQETQYF. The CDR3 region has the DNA TGTGCCAGCAGTTTAGCGCCGGGGGGCCCACCTCCTCAAGAGACCCAGTACTTC.

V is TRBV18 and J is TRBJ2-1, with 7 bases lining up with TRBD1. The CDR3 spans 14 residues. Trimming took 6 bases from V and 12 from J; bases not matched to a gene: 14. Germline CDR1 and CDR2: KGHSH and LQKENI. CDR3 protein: CASSPKGQAPGQFF. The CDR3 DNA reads TGTGCCAGCTCCCCAAAAGGACAGGCCCCGGGGCAGTTCTTC.

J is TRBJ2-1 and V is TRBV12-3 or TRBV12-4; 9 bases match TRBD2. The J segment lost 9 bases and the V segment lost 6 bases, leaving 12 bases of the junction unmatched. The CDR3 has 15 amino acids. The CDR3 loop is CASRPPGLARTEQFF. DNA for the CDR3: TGTGCCAGCAGACCGCCGGGACTAGCTCGTACTGAGCAGTTCTTC.

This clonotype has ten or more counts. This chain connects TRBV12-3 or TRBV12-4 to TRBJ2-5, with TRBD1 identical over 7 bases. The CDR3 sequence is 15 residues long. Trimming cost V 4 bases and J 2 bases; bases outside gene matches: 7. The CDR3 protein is CASSWGRGIQETQYF. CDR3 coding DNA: TGTGCCAGCAGTTGGGGCAGGGGGATACAAGAGACCCAGTACTTC.

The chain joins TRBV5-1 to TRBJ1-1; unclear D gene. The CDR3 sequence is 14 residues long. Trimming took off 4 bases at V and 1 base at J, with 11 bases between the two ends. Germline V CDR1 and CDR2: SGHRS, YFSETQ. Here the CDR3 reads CASSVRLGNTEAFF. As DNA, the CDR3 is TGCGCCAGCAGCGTACGTCTCGGGAACACTGAAGCTTTCTTT.

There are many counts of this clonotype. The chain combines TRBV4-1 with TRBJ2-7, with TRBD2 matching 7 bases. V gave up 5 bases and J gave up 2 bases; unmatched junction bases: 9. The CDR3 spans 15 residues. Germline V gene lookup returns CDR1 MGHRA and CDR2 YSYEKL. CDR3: CASSDRAGLPYEQYF. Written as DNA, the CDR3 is TGCGCCAGCAGCGATAGAGCGGGGCTACCCTACGAGCAGTACTTC.

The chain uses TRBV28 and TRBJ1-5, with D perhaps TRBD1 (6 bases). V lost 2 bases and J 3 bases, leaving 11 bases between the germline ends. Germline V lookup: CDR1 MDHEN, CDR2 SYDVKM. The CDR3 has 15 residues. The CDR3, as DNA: TGTGCCAGCAGTTTACCGAACAGGGTCAATCAGCCCCAGCATTTT. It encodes CASSLPNRVNQPQHF. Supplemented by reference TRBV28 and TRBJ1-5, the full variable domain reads DVKVTQSSRYLVKRTGEKVFLECVQDMDHENMFWYRQDPGLGLRLIYFSYDVKMKEKGDIPEGYSVSREKKERFSLILESASTNQTSMYLCASSLPNRVNQPQHFGDGTRLSIL.

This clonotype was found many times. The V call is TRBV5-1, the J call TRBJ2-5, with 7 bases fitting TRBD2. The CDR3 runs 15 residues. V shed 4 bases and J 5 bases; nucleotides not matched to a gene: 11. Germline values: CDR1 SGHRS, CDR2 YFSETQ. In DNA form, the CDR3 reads TGCGCCAGCAGCGGGGAGGGGAGCGTTGGTGAGACCCAGTACTTC. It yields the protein CASSGEGSVGETQYF.

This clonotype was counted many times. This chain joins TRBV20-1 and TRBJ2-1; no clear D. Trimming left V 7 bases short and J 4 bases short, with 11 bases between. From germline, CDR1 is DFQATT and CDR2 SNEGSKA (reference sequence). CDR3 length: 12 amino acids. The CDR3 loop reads CSGQVVYNEQFF. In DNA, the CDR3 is TGCAGTGGGCAGGTGGTTTACAATGAGCAGTTCTTC.

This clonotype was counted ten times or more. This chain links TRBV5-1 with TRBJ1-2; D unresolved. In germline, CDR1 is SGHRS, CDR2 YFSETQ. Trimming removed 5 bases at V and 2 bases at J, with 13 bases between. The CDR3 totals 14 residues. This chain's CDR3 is CASSQVGQNYGYTF. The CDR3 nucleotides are TGCGCCAGCAGTCAAGTCGGGCAGAACTATGGCTACACCTTC. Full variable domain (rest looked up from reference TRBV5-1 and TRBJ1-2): KAGVTQTPRYLIKTRGQQVTLSCSPISGHRSVSWYQQTPGQGLQFLFEYFSETQRNKGNFPGRFSGRQFSNSRSEMNVSTLELGDSALYLCASSQVGQNYGYTFGSGTRLTVV.

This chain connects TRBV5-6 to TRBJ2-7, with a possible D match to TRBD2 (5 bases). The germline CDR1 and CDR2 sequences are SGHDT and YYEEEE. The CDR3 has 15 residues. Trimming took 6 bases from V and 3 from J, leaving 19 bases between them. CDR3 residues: CASTRGTIGDYEQYF. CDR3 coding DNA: TGTGCCAGCACCCGAGGAACCATCGGGGACTACGAGCAGTACTTC. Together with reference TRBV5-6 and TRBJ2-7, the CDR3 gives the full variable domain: DAGVTQSPTHLIKTRGQQVTLRCSPKSGHDTVSWYQQALGQGPQFIFQYYEEEERQRGNFPDRFSGHQFPNYSSELNVNALLLGDSALYLCASTRGTIGDYEQYFGPGTRLTVT.

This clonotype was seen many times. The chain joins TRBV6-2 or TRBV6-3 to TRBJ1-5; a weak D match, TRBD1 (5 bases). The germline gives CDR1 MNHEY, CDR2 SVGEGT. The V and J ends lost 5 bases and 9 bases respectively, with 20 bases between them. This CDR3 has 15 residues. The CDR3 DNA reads TGTGCCAGCAGTCCGGACACCCAAACCCAGCGGCCCCAGCATTTT. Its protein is CASSPDTQTQRPQHF.

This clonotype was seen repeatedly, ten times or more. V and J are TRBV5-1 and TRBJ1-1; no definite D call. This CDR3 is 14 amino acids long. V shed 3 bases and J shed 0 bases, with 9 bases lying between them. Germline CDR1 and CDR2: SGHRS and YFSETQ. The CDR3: CASSSDIMNTEAFF. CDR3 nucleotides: TGCGCCAGCAGCTCAGACATCATGAACACTGAAGCTTTCTTT. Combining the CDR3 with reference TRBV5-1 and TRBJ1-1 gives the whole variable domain KAGVTQTPRYLIKTRGQQVTLSCSPISGHRSVSWYQQTPGQGLQFLFEYFSETQRNKGNFPGRFSGRQFSNSRSEMNVSTLELGDSALYLCASSSDIMNTEAFFGQGTRLTVV.

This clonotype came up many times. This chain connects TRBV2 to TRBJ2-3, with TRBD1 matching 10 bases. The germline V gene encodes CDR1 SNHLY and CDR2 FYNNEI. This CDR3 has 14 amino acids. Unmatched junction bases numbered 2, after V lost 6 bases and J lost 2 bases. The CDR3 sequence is CASRDRGNTDTQYF. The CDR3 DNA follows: TGTGCCAGCAGGGACAGGGGGAACACAGATACGCAGTATTTT.

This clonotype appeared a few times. CDR3 bases: TGTGCCAGCTCCCCCACTAGCGGGGGTCCCTACGAGCAGTACTTC. Translation gives CASSPTSGGPYEQYF. The chain links TRBV18 to TRBJ2-7; 11 nucleotides agree with TRBD2. CDR3 size: 15 residues. Germline CDR1 is KGHSH and CDR2 is LQKENI. Trimming removed 6 bases from V and 2 bases from J; junction bases left unmatched: 6.

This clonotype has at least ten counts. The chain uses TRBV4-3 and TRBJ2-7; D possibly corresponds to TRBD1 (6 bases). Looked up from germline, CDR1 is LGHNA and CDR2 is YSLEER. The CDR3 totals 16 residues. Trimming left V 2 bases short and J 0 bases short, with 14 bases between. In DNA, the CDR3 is TGCGCCAGCAGCCAAACCCGACCAGGGGTCTCCTACGAGCAGTACTTC. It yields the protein CASSQTRPGVSYEQYF.

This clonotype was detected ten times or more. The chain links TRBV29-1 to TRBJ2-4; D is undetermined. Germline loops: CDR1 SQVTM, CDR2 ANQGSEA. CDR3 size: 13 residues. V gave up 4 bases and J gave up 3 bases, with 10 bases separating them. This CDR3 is CSVVWDGKNIQYF. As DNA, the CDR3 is TGCAGCGTTGTATGGGATGGCAAAAACATTCAGTACTTC. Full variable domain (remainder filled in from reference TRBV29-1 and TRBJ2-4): SAVISQKPSRDICQRGTSLTIQCQVDSQVTMMFWYRQQPGQSLTLIATANQGSEATYESGFVIDKFPISRPNLTFSTLTVSNMSPEDSSIYLCSVVWDGKNIQYFGAGTRLSVL.

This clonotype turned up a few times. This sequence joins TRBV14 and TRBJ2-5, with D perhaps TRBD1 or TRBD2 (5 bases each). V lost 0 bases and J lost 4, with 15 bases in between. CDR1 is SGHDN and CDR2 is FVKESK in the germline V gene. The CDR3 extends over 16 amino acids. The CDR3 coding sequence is TGTGCCAGCAGCCAAGATATTCGAGGGGCAGGAGAGACCCAGTACTTC. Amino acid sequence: CASSQDIRGAGETQYF.

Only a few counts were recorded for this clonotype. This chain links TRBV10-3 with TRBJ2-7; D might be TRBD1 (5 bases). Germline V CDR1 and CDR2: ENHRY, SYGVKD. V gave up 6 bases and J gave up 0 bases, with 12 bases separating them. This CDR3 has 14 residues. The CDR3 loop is CAIRAGQVSYEQYF. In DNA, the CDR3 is TGTGCCATCAGAGCCGGACAAGTCTCCTACGAGCAGTACTTC.

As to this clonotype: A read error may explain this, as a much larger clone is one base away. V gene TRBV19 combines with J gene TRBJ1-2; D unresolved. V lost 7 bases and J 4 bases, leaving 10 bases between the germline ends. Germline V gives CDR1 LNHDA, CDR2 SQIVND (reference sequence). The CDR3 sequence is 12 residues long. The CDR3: CASTVGSYGYTF. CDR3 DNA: TGTGCCAGTACCGTCGGGAGCTATGGCTACACCTTC.